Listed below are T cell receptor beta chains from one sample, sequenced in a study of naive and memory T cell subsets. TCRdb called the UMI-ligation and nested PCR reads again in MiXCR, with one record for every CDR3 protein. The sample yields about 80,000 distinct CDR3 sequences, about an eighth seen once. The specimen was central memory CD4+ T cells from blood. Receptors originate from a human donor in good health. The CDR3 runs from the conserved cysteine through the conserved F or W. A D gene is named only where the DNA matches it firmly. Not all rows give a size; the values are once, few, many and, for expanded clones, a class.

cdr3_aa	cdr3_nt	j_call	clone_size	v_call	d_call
CASSLTGSYGYTF	TGCGCCAGCAGCTTGACAGGCTCCTATGGCTACACCTTC	TRBJ1-2	.	TRBV5-1	.
CASRPTSGRYSEQFF	TGTGCCAGCAGACCAACTAGCGGACGCTACAGTGAGCAGTTCTTC	TRBJ2-1	few	TRBV6-4	TRBD2
CASSMTLGQGGYGYTF	TGTGCCAGTAGCATGACCTTGGGACAGGGTGGCTATGGCTACACCTTC	TRBJ1-2	few	TRBV19	TRBD1
CASSIQGRSYGYTF	TGTGCCAGCAGCATACAGGGGAGGAGCTATGGCTACACCTTC	TRBJ1-2	many	TRBV11-2	TRBD1
CASSKGTGNNEQFF	TGCGCCAGCAGCAAGGGGACTGGTAACAATGAGCAGTTCTTC	TRBJ2-1	few	TRBV5-1	.
CASIAGGRTSTDTQYF	TGCGCCAGTATAGCGGGAGGTCGCACTAGCACAGATACGCAGTATTTT	TRBJ2-3	few	TRBV5-1	TRBD2
CASSPAEILYNEQFF	TGTGCCAGCTCACCCGCGGAGATTCTCTACAATGAGCAGTTCTTC	TRBJ2-1	many	TRBV18	.
CAISRETEAFF	TGTGCCATCAGTAGGGAAACTGAAGCTTTCTTT	TRBJ1-1	.	TRBV10-3	.
CAISGGNQPQHF	TGTGCCATCAGCGGTGGTAATCAGCCCCAGCATTTT	TRBJ1-5	.	TRBV10-3	.
CASSPSGDSKETQYF	TGCGCCAGCAGCCCTAGCGGGGACAGTAAAGAGACCCAGTACTTC	TRBJ2-5	.	TRBV5-1	TRBD2
CSVAGTSGRFTSTDTQYF	TGCAGCGTTGCCGGGACTAGCGGGAGGTTTACTAGCACAGATACGCAGTATTTT	TRBJ2-3	few	TRBV29-1	TRBD2
CASSRYSGSSDTQYF	TGTGCCAGCAGCAGATATAGCGGGAGTTCGGATACGCAGTATTTT	TRBJ2-3	few	TRBV7-3	TRBD2
CASSLRGAGESSEQYF	TGCGCCAGCAGCTTAAGAGGGGCAGGGGAATCGTCCGAGCAGTACTTC	TRBJ2-7	.	TRBV5-1	.
CASSLGRETQYF	TGTGCCAGCAGCTTAGGGAGAGAGACCCAGTACTTC	TRBJ2-5	many	TRBV7-9	.
CASSDTSTTDTQYF	TGTGCCAGCAGTGACACTAGTACCACAGATACGCAGTATTTT	TRBJ2-3	few	TRBV6-4	.
CASSLRQGPRETQYF	TGTGCCAGCAGTCTGCGACAGGGGCCTCGGGAGACCCAGTACTTC	TRBJ2-5	.	TRBV28	TRBD1
CASSPDRVNTGELFF	TGCGCCAGCAGCCCGGACAGAGTGAACACCGGGGAGCTGTTTTTT	TRBJ2-2	few	TRBV5-1	.
CSASQGMNTEAFF	TGCAGCGCCTCACAGGGCATGAACACTGAAGCTTTCTTT	TRBJ1-1	.	TRBV29-1	.
CASSVDPADSGNTIYF	TGTGCCAGCAGCGTAGATCCAGCGGACTCTGGAAACACCATATATTTT	TRBJ1-3	few	TRBV9	.
CASSQTPGTVVDQPQHF	TGCGCCAGCAGCCAAACCCCCGGGACAGTCGTCGACCAGCCCCAGCATTTT	TRBJ1-5	few	TRBV4-1	TRBD1
CASRSSTGLRSYNEQFF	TGTGCCTCTCGCTCGTCGACAGGGCTCAGGTCCTACAATGAGCAGTTCTTC	TRBJ2-1	many	TRBV28	TRBD1
CASSPGQGISGDRSDTQYF	TGTGCCAGCAGCCCGGGACAGGGGATCAGCGGGGACCGGAGCGATACGCAGTATTTT	TRBJ2-3	.	TRBV7-9	TRBD1
CASSPETSGKQFF	TGTGCCAGCAGCCCCGAGACTAGCGGGAAGCAGTTCTTC	TRBJ2-1	few	TRBV11-1	TRBD2
CATSDTRDRGLTGELFF	TGTGCCACCAGTGATACCCGGGACAGGGGACTTACCGGGGAGCTGTTTTTT	TRBJ2-2	few	TRBV24-1	TRBD1
CASSDGTGWQETQYF	TGTGCCAGCAGTGACGGGACAGGATGGCAAGAGACCCAGTACTTC	TRBJ2-5	few	TRBV25-1	TRBD1
CASRGTALNTEAFF	TGTGCCAGTCGGGGGACAGCCTTGAACACTGAAGCTTTCTTT	TRBJ1-1	few	TRBV19	TRBD1
CASSSGQGAYNSPLHF	TGTGCCAGCAGTTCCGGACAGGGGGCTTATAATTCACCCCTCCACTTT	TRBJ1-6	.	TRBV28	TRBD1
CASSRDEETQYF	TGTGCCAGCAGCCGTGACGAAGAGACCCAGTACTTC	TRBJ2-5	many	TRBV5-4	.
CASSPRDRVREKLFF	TGTGCCAGCAGTCCCAGGGACAGGGTACGTGAAAAACTGTTTTTT	TRBJ1-4	few	TRBV27	TRBD1